This paragraph reports one T cell receptor (beta chain). A much larger clone differs from this one at a single base, so this may be a read error. This CDR3 contains 17 residues. V lost 2 bases to trimming and J lost 2 bases; unmatched junction nucleotides: 9. Per the germline V gene, CDR1 is SEHNR and CDR2 is FQNEAQ (reference sequence). TCRdb re-derived calls from the 5' RACE reads in MiXCR, one entry per CDR3 protein. The data show approximately 10,000 distinct CDR3 sequences, about a quarter seen once. Tregs were sorted as CD4+CD25+CD127-/low cells. The chain recombines TRBV7-9 with TRBJ2-3; 8 bases line up with TRBD2. The sample was Tregs sorted from blood. The receptor was derived from a female donor with breast cancer. CDR3 in DNA: TGTGCCAGCAGCTTAAAGGTCGGCGGGAGGCTCACAGATACGCAGTATTTT. It is translated as CASSLKVGGRLTDTQYF.